A selection of T cell receptor beta chains follows, all from one sample in a study of blood T cell repertoires in COVID-19. The protocol was immunoSEQ multiplex PCR, while the TCRdb copy is restricted to in-frame clones and leaves out a portion. The data show 300,000 or so clones, about four fifths seen once. The source material was peripheral blood. These receptors were taken from a woman between 50 and 59 years old with acute or convalescent COVID-19. CDR3s include the opening cysteine and the closing phenylalanine or tryptophan. A D gene is named only where the DNA matches it firmly. Clone size is shown for a subset of rows, as once, few, many or a class of expanded clone.

clone size: few; V gene: TRBV9; J gene: TRBJ1-2; D gene: -; CDR3 DNA: TGTGCCAGCAGCCCGTCGCCAGGCGCCAACTATGGCTACACCTTC; CDR3 protein: CASSPSPGANYGYTF
clone size: -; V gene: TRBV6-1; J gene: TRBJ1-2; D gene: -; CDR3 DNA: TGTGCCAGCAGTGAAGCGACAGGCGGCTACACCTTC; CDR3 protein: CASSEATGGYTF
clone size: -; V gene: TRBV9; J gene: TRBJ2-1; D gene: TRBD1; CDR3 DNA: TGTGCCAGCAGCGTAGAGGCCGGGACAGGGGTGGATGAGCAGTTCTTC; CDR3 protein: CASSVEAGTGVDEQFF
clone size: -; V gene: TRBV5-4; J gene: TRBJ2-1; D gene: -; CDR3 DNA: TGTGCCAGTCGCGGAGGGGATGAGCAGTTCTTC; CDR3 protein: CASRGGDEQFF
clone size: -; V gene: TRBV18; J gene: TRBJ2-5; D gene: -; CDR3 DNA: TGTGCCAGCTCACCATACAGGCAAGAGACCCAGTACTTC; CDR3 protein: CASSPYRQETQYF
clone size: -; V gene: TRBV11-2; J gene: TRBJ2-1; D gene: TRBD2; CDR3 DNA: TGTGCCAGCAGCTTGGGAGCGGGGGGAAACAATGAGCAGTTCTTC; CDR3 protein: CASSLGAGGNNEQFF
clone size: -; V gene: TRBV10-3; J gene: TRBJ1-6; D gene: -; CDR3 DNA: TGTGCCATCAGTGAGTTGTCTCAGTCACCCCTCCACTTT; CDR3 protein: CAISELSQSPLHF
clone size: -; V gene: TRBV6-5; J gene: TRBJ1-3; D gene: TRBD1; CDR3 DNA: TGTGCCAGCATTTCAGGGGGCTCTGGAAACACCATATATTTT; CDR3 protein: CASISGGSGNTIYF
clone size: -; V gene: TRBV27; J gene: TRBJ1-5; D gene: -; CDR3 DNA: TGTGCCAGCAGTCGAAACTCGGACAGTTATAGCAATCAGCCCCAGCATTTT; CDR3 protein: CASSRNSDSYSNQPQHF
clone size: -; V gene: TRBV18; J gene: TRBJ1-2; D gene: TRBD1; CDR3 DNA: TGTGCCAGCTCACCATACGGGACAGAAGGCGCGGTAGGCTACACCTTC; CDR3 protein: CASSPYGTEGAVGYTF